Listed below are T cell receptor beta chains from one sample, sequenced in a study of blood T cell repertoires in COVID-19. Only in-frame clones appear in the TCRdb table, and some are missing; sequencing was by immunoSEQ multiplex PCR. The profile shows roughly 150,000 clones, around 88% of them singletons. The sequenced sample consisted of peripheral blood. All receptors derive from a woman in her seventies who had recovered from COVID-19. The CDR3 runs from the conserved cysteine through the conserved F or W. Fields, in order: clone size, D gene, J gene, V gene, CDR3 protein, CDR3 DNA. D genes are given only for firm matches. Clone size, where shown, is once, few, many, or a class for clones that have expanded.

abundance: once; d_gene: .; j_gene: TRBJ2-7; v_gene: TRBV7-9; CDR3aa: CASSRPDRVPYEQYF; CDR3nt: TGTGCCAGCAGCCGGCCCGACAGAGTACCCTACGAGCAGTACTTC
abundance: .; d_gene: .; j_gene: TRBJ2-1; v_gene: TRBV10-2; CDR3aa: CASRGRVGGEQFF; CDR3nt: TGCGCCAGCAGGGGGCGGGTCGGGGGTGAGCAGTTCTTC
abundance: once; d_gene: TRBD1; j_gene: TRBJ1-2; v_gene: TRBV5-6; CDR3aa: CASSPGGHPDYGYTF; CDR3nt: TGTGCCAGCAGCCCAGGGGGCCACCCGGACTATGGCTACACCTTC
abundance: .; d_gene: .; j_gene: TRBJ1-1; v_gene: TRBV28; CDR3aa: CASTSPTAQRAFF; CDR3nt: TGTGCCAGCACCTCCCCTACGGCGCAGAGGGCTTTCTTT
abundance: few; d_gene: .; j_gene: TRBJ1-5; v_gene: TRBV2; CDR3aa: CASNRGYSNQPQHF; CDR3nt: TGTGCCAGCAACCGAGGGTATAGCAATCAGCCCCAGCATTTT
abundance: .; d_gene: .; j_gene: TRBJ1-2; v_gene: TRBV19; CDR3aa: CASSDGSFYTF; CDR3nt: TGTGCCAGTAGTGATGGCAGTTTCTACACCTTC
abundance: .; d_gene: TRBD1; j_gene: TRBJ2-7; v_gene: TRBV7-9; CDR3aa: CASSPPGQVSYEQYF; CDR3nt: TGTGCCAGCAGCCCTCCGGGACAGGTGTCCTACGAGCAGTACTTC
abundance: .; d_gene: .; j_gene: TRBJ2-3; v_gene: TRBV19; CDR3aa: CASSMSRTDTQYF; CDR3nt: TGTGCCAGTAGTATGTCCAGAACAGATACGCAGTATTTT
abundance: .; d_gene: .; j_gene: TRBJ2-7; v_gene: TRBV7-9; CDR3aa: CASSLAAPGYDYEQYF; CDR3nt: TGTGCCAGCAGCTTGGCCGCCCCGGGGTACGACTACGAGCAGTACTTC
abundance: .; d_gene: .; j_gene: TRBJ1-4; v_gene: TRBV5-1; CDR3aa: CASSPKPEATNEKLFF; CDR3nt: TGCGCCAGCAGCCCAAAACCCGAGGCAACTAATGAAAAACTGTTTTTT
abundance: .; d_gene: .; j_gene: TRBJ1-2; v_gene: TRBV4-2; CDR3aa: CASSQGGGSNYGYTF; CDR3nt: TGTGCCAGCAGCCAAGGGGGAGGATCTAACTATGGCTACACCTTC
abundance: .; d_gene: .; j_gene: TRBJ1-1; v_gene: TRBV30; CDR3aa: CAWNGGTTEAFF; CDR3nt: TGTGCCTGGAACGGGGGGACGACTGAAGCTTTCTTT
abundance: .; d_gene: .; j_gene: TRBJ1-2; v_gene: TRBV21-1; CDR3aa: CASSKPKTGGYGYTF; CDR3nt: TGTGCCAGCAGCAAACCCAAGACAGGGGGCTATGGCTACACCTTC
abundance: .; d_gene: TRBD2; j_gene: TRBJ2-7; v_gene: TRBV5-1; CDR3aa: CASSLEGGRADEQYF; CDR3nt: TGCGCCAGCAGCTTGGAGGGCGGGAGGGCAGACGAGCAGTACTTC
abundance: .; d_gene: .; j_gene: TRBJ2-5; v_gene: TRBV4-3; CDR3aa: CASSQEGRPGETQYF; CDR3nt: TGCGCCAGCAGCCAAGAAGGTCGACCAGGGGAGACCCAGTACTTC
abundance: .; d_gene: .; j_gene: TRBJ2-5; v_gene: TRBV5-6; CDR3aa: CASSRPGRETQYF; CDR3nt: TGTGCCAGCAGCCGCCCGGGGAGGGAGACCCAGTACTTC
abundance: .; d_gene: TRBD2; j_gene: TRBJ2-1; v_gene: TRBV13; CDR3aa: CASSELGAGGSPYNEQFF; CDR3nt: TGTGCCAGCAGCGAACTAGGGGCGGGGGGGTCCCCCTACAATGAGCAGTTCTTC
abundance: few; d_gene: .; j_gene: TRBJ2-3; v_gene: TRBV7-2; CDR3aa: CASKWGPGAQYF; CDR3nt: TGTGCCAGCAAGTGGGGCCCTGGTGCGCAGTATTTT
abundance: .; d_gene: .; j_gene: TRBJ1-6; v_gene: TRBV2; CDR3aa: CASSGARANSPLHF; CDR3nt: TGTGCCAGCAGTGGGGCCAGGGCAAATTCACCCCTCCACTTT
abundance: .; d_gene: TRBD1; j_gene: TRBJ1-4; v_gene: TRBV29-1; CDR3aa: CSVRQGVSEKLFF; CDR3nt: TGCAGCGTACGACAGGGGGTTTCGGAAAAACTGTTTTTT
abundance: .; d_gene: .; j_gene: TRBJ2-7; v_gene: TRBV6-5; CDR3aa: CASNSSWGRNEQYF; CDR3nt: TGTGCCAGCAATTCCTCTTGGGGCCGGAACGAGCAGTACTTC
abundance: .; d_gene: TRBD1; j_gene: TRBJ1-5; v_gene: TRBV5-1; CDR3aa: CASSPGTGQQPQHF; CDR3nt: TGCGCCAGCAGCCCGGGGACAGGCCAGCAGCCCCAGCATTTT
abundance: few; d_gene: .; j_gene: TRBJ1-5; v_gene: TRBV7-2; CDR3aa: CASSLQGVQPQHF; CDR3nt: TGTGCCAGCAGCTTGCAGGGCGTCCAGCCCCAGCATTTT
abundance: .; d_gene: TRBD2; j_gene: TRBJ2-1; v_gene: TRBV5-4; CDR3aa: CASSVPTSGTYNEQFF; CDR3nt: TGTGCCAGCAGCGTCCCGACTAGCGGGACCTACAATGAGCAGTTCTTC
abundance: .; d_gene: TRBD1; j_gene: TRBJ2-7; v_gene: TRBV5-6; CDR3aa: CASSMAPTGAYEQYF; CDR3nt: TGTGCCAGCAGCATGGCCCCGACAGGGGCCTACGAGCAGTACTTC
abundance: .; d_gene: .; j_gene: TRBJ1-2; v_gene: TRBV5-1; CDR3aa: CASSLAPTGGPYGYTF; CDR3nt: TGCGCCAGCAGCTTGGCACCGACAGGCGGCCCCTATGGCTACACCTTC
abundance: once; d_gene: .; j_gene: TRBJ2-3; v_gene: TRBV30; CDR3aa: CAWSRLASTDTQYF; CDR3nt: TGTGCCTGGAGTCGGCTAGCTAGCACAGATACGCAGTATTTT
abundance: .; d_gene: TRBD2; j_gene: TRBJ2-5; v_gene: TRBV10-3; CDR3aa: CAIKNLAGGRETQYF; CDR3nt: TGTGCCATCAAGAACCTAGCGGGGGGGCGGGAGACCCAGTACTTC
abundance: once; d_gene: TRBD1; j_gene: TRBJ1-2; v_gene: TRBV7-6; CDR3aa: CASSAQGARWAGYTF; CDR3nt: TGTGCCAGCAGCGCCCAGGGGGCGCGATGGGCTGGCTACACCTTC
abundance: .; d_gene: .; j_gene: TRBJ1-1; v_gene: TRBV28; CDR3aa: CAGQTAGEAFF; CDR3nt: TGTGCCGGTCAGACGGCAGGTGAAGCTTTCTTT
abundance: .; d_gene: TRBD1; j_gene: TRBJ2-1; v_gene: TRBV4-2; CDR3aa: CASSPLRGTGGDNEQFF; CDR3nt: TGTGCCAGCAGCCCCCTCAGGGGGACAGGGGGGGACAATGAGCAGTTCTTC
abundance: .; d_gene: .; j_gene: TRBJ2-7; v_gene: TRBV7-2; CDR3aa: CASSPPLATSEQYF; CDR3nt: TGTGCCAGCAGCCCCCCTCTAGCGACCTCGGAGCAGTACTTC
abundance: once; d_gene: TRBD2; j_gene: TRBJ2-1; v_gene: TRBV3-1/TRBV3-2; CDR3aa: CASSQAGDEQFF; CDR3nt: TGTGCCAGCAGCCAGGCGGGGGATGAGCAGTTCTTC
abundance: .; d_gene: TRBD2; j_gene: TRBJ2-7; v_gene: TRBV18; CDR3aa: CASSPPSSGGLNYEQYF; CDR3nt: TGTGCCAGCTCACCACCGTCTAGCGGGGGCCTCAACTACGAGCAGTACTTC
abundance: .; d_gene: TRBD1; j_gene: TRBJ2-7; v_gene: TRBV29-1; CDR3aa: CSVAGQGYEQYF; CDR3nt: TGCAGCGTTGCTGGACAGGGATACGAGCAGTACTTC
abundance: .; d_gene: TRBD2; j_gene: TRBJ2-7; v_gene: TRBV28; CDR3aa: CASRGSGRTYEQYF; CDR3nt: TGTGCCAGCCGCGGGAGCGGGAGAACCTACGAGCAGTACTTC
abundance: .; d_gene: TRBD1; j_gene: TRBJ1-4; v_gene: TRBV5-4; CDR3aa: CASSRTGGNEKLFF; CDR3nt: TGTGCCAGCAGCCGGACAGGCGGTAATGAAAAACTGTTTTTT
abundance: .; d_gene: TRBD1; j_gene: TRBJ2-2; v_gene: TRBV5-1; CDR3aa: CASSWGQTNTGELFF; CDR3nt: TGCGCCAGCAGCTGGGGACAGACCAACACCGGGGAGCTGTTTTTT
abundance: .; d_gene: TRBD1; j_gene: TRBJ1-1; v_gene: TRBV18; CDR3aa: CASSPGTGAGITEAFF; CDR3nt: TGTGCCAGCTCACCAGGGACAGGGGCCGGGATCACTGAAGCTTTCTTT
abundance: .; d_gene: TRBD2; j_gene: TRBJ2-7; v_gene: TRBV11-2; CDR3aa: CASSLGLVGGEQYF; CDR3nt: TGTGCCAGCAGCCTCGGACTAGTCGGAGGGGAGCAGTACTTC
abundance: .; d_gene: TRBD1; j_gene: TRBJ1-5; v_gene: TRBV9; CDR3aa: CASSAGQANQPQHF; CDR3nt: TGTGCCAGCAGCGCGGGACAGGCTAATCAGCCCCAGCATTTT
abundance: .; d_gene: .; j_gene: TRBJ1-4; v_gene: TRBV2; CDR3aa: CASRPMTGLNEKLFF; CDR3nt: TGTGCCAGCAGACCAATGACAGGCCTAAATGAAAAACTGTTTTTT
abundance: .; d_gene: .; j_gene: TRBJ2-7; v_gene: TRBV7-2; CDR3aa: CASSPPGGYEQYF; CDR3nt: TGTGCCAGCAGCCCCCCGGGTGGCTACGAGCAGTACTTC
abundance: few; d_gene: TRBD1; j_gene: TRBJ1-1; v_gene: TRBV23-1; CDR3aa: CASSQTGDTEAFF; CDR3nt: TGCGCCAGCAGTCAAACAGGGGACACTGAAGCTTTCTTT
abundance: .; d_gene: TRBD2; j_gene: TRBJ2-5; v_gene: TRBV3-1/TRBV3-2; CDR3aa: CASSQRGGLVGAQYF; CDR3nt: TGTGCCAGCAGCCAGCGGGGAGGGCTGGTTGGGGCCCAGTACTTC